This T cell receptor (beta chain) was obtained from a study of blood T cell repertoires in COVID-19. Germline V CDR1 and CDR2: GTSNPN, SVGIG (reference sequence). The CDR3 is made up of 13 amino acids. V was shortened by 3 bases and J by 3 bases, with 11 bases between the two germline ends. Sequencing used immunoSEQ multiplex PCR; TCRdb keeps in-frame clones, though not all of them. Among 200,000 or so clones listed, around four fifths were seen once. This receptor was identified in a human donor in a cohort sampled during active COVID-19. What was sequenced was peripheral blood. The chain links TRBV30 to TRBJ1-2; D possibly corresponds to TRBD1 (5 bases). Here the CDR3 DNA reads TGTGCCTGGAGGGAGCGGGGGGACTATGGCTACACCTTC. Its protein is CAWRERGDYGYTF.